The 5 T cell receptor beta chains in this list originate from one sample, sequenced in a study of blood T cell repertoires in COVID-19. Some clones are missing from TCRdb's copy, which holds only in-frame ones; the method was immunoSEQ multiplex PCR. The table has around 470,000 clones, 90% seen once; the top ten hold around 0.6%. The sequenced sample consisted of PBMCs or T cells enriched from blood (not recorded which). The receptors stem from a man between 18 and 35 years old who had recovered from COVID-19.

V is TRBV28 and J is TRBJ1-2; D gene uncertain. Germline CDR1 reads MDHEN; CDR2 reads SYDVKM. This CDR3 comprises 15 residues. V was pared by 1 base and J by 0 bases, with 9 bases between. This chain's CDR3 is CASSLLGGTNYGYTF. CDR3 bases: TGTGCCAGCAGTTTATTGGGAGGGACTAACTATGGCTACACCTTC.

The chain is built from TRBV7-8 and TRBJ2-7; TRBD2 matches 11 bases. The CDR3 sequence is 19 residues long. J gave up 0 bases and V 2 bases, and 12 bases lay outside the gene matches. CDR1 is SGHVS and CDR2 is FQNEAQ in the germline V gene. CDR3 residues: CASSLLALAGGPISYEQYF. Written as DNA, the CDR3 is TGTGCCAGCAGCTTACTGGCCTTAGCGGGAGGGCCGATCTCCTACGAGCAGTACTTC.

This chain uses TRBV2 with TRBJ1-1; 9 bases agree with TRBD1. The germline CDR1 and CDR2 sequences are SNHLY and FYNNEI. J lost 6 bases, V lost 6 bases, and 5 bases had no gene match. This CDR3 spans 13 amino acids. The CDR3 sequence is CASRGQGLSEAFF. In DNA form, the CDR3 reads TGTGCCAGCAGGGGACAGGGTCTTTCTGAAGCTTTCTTT.

This clone was seen only once. Other DNA sequences in this specimen translate into the identical CDR3. This chain links TRBV28 with TRBJ2-7, with D tentatively TRBD1 (6 bases). V dropped 6 bases and J dropped 3 bases, with 9 bases sitting between them. Germline V CDR1 and CDR2: MDHEN, SYDVKM. This CDR3 region has 12 residues. The CDR3 DNA follows: TGTGCCAGCAGCTTACAGGGCTACGAGCAGTACTTC. It is translated as CASSLQGYEQYF.

V usage is TRBV27 and J usage is TRBJ1-5, with D possibly TRBD1 on 5 matching bases. This CDR3 spans 13 amino acids. Per germline, CDR1 MNHEY and CDR2 SMNVEV (reference sequence). V was clipped by 2 bases and J by 7 bases, with 9 bases between them. The CDR3 loop is CASSLGGEQPQHF. In nucleotides, the CDR3 is TGTGCCAGCAGTTTAGGAGGGGAGCAGCCCCAGCATTTT.